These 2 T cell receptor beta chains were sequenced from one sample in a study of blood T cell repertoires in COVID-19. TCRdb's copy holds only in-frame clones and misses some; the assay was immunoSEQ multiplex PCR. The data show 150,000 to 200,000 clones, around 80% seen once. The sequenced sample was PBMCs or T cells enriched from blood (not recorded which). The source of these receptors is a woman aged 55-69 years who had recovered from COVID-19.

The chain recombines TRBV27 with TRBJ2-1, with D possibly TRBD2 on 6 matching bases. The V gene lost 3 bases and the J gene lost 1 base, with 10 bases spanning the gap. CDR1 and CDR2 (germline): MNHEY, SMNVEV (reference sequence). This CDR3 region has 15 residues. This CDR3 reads CASSLTGGSYNEQFF. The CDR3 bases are TGTGCCAGCAGTTTGACCGGAGGGTCCTACAATGAGCAGTTCTTC.

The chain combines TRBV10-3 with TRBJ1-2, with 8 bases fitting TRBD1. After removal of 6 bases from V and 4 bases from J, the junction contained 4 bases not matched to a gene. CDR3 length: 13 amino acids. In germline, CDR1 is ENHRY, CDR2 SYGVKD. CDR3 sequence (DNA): TGTGCCATCAGCGGTACAGGGGGCTATGGCTACACCTTC. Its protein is CAISGTGGYGYTF.